Sequencing of this T cell receptor beta chain was carried out in a study of blood T cell repertoires in COVID-19. Clones were read by immunoSEQ multiplex PCR, and TCRdb kept only the in-frame ones, dropping some. The sample has hundreds of thousands of clones; roughly four fifths are singletons. This CDR3 is 16 amino acids long. V lost 2 bases and J lost 0, with 14 bases in between. Germline V CDR1 and CDR2: LNHDA, SQIVND (reference sequence). What was sequenced was peripheral blood. The TCR comes from a woman aged 80 or over with acute or convalescent COVID-19. The V and J genes are TRBV19 and TRBJ2-7; D is perhaps TRBD2 (6 bases). The CDR3 DNA follows: TGTGCCAGTAGTATATCGGGTAGCGGAGTCTCCTACGAGCAGTACTTC. Residues: CASSISGSGVSYEQYF.